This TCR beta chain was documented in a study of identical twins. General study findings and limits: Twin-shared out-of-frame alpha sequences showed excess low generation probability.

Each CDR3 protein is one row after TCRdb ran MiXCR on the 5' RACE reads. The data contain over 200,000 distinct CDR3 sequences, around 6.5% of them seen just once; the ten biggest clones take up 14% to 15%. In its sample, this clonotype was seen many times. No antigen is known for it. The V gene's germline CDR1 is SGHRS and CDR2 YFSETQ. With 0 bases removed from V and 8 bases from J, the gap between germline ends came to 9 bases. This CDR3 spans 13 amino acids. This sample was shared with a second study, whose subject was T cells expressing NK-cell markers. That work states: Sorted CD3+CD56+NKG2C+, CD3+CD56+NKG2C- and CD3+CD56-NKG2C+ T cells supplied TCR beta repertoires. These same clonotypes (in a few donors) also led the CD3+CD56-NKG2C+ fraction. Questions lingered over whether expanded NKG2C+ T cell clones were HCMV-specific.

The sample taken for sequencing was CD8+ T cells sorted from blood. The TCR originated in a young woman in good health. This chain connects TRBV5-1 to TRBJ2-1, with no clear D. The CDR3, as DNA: TGCGCCAGCAGCTTGGTACCTGGGGATGAGCAGTTCTTC. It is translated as CASSLVPGDEQFF.